One and the same sample provided the 5 T cell receptor beta chains below, sequenced in a study of cytomegalovirus exposure and HLA in healthy donors. PCR involved 60 Vbeta and 13 Jbeta primers. This table comes from immunoSEQ multiplex PCR, and its TCRdb copy is limited to in-frame clones, with some not included. The sample gives fewer than 200,000 clones, approximately 85% of which show up once; approximately 2.5% is in the top ten. What was sequenced was PBMCs. These TCRs come from a man under 40 in good health and CMV-seropositive.

Written as DNA, the CDR3 is TGTGCCAGCAGTGCGCGGGGAGTTTTGGGCGAGCAGTACGTC. Translating gives CASSARGVLGEQYV. The chain uses TRBV2 and TRBJ2-7, with a weak D call TRBD2 (6 bases). Trimming took 4 bases from V and 6 from J, leaving 16 bases between them. Germline V gives CDR1 SNHLY, CDR2 FYNNEI. This CDR3 has 14 residues.

The rearrangement links TRBV30 to TRBJ2-7, with TRBD2 identical over 7 bases. Trimming at V came to 8 bases and at J to 4 bases, leaving 11 bases not matched to a gene. This CDR3 contains 13 residues. In germline, CDR1 is GTSNPN, CDR2 SVGIG (reference sequence). CDR3 amino acids: CARTGTNPYEQYF. CDR3 DNA sequence: TGTGCCCGCACCGGGACTAACCCATACGAGCAGTACTTC.

Concerning this clone itself: An end of the junction does not agree with germline; a read error may underlie this. The chain employs TRBV7-7 and TRBJ2-2; D call uncertain. This CDR3 region has 14 residues. CDR1 SSHAT and CDR2 FNYEAQ come from the germline V gene (reference sequence). CDR3 sequence (DNA): TGTGCTAGCAGCTTTCAGGTGAACACCGGGGAGCTGTTTTTT. This encodes CASSFQVNTGELFF.

The chain carries TRBV10-2 and TRBJ1-2; perhaps TRBD1 as D (6 bases). Germline V gene sequence: CDR1 WSHSY, CDR2 SAAADI. V lost 5 bases, J lost 4 bases, and 14 bases lay in between. The CDR3 runs 14 residues. The CDR3 sequence: CASSPDRSTYGYTF. CDR3 coding DNA: TGCGCCAGCAGTCCAGACAGGAGTACCTATGGCTACACCTTC.

The sample holds a few counts of this clone. The V and J genes are TRBV6-6 and TRBJ2-7, with D maybe TRBD1 (5 bases). This CDR3 region has 14 residues. Germline CDR1 MNHNY, CDR2 SVGAGI (reference sequence). Trimming took 2 bases from V and 6 from J, leaving 14 bases between them. The CDR3 loop reads CASSYDSVSTEQYV. The CDR3 region has the DNA TGTGCCAGCAGTTACGACAGTGTGAGTACCGAGCAGTACGTC.